Each of the 32 T cell receptor beta chains below was sequenced from the same sample in a study of post-analysis software for immune sequencing data. Sequencing libraries made from TCR beta cDNA carried unique molecular identifiers. TCRdb re-analysed the PCR reads in MiXCR, keeping a single row per CDR3 protein. Of roughly 620,000 distinct CDR3 sequences listed, roughly 45% were seen once; the top ten hold roughly 1.7%. These receptors lack a known antigen. The study's findings and limits: Relative to controls, patients had several TRBV segments at higher frequency, with TRBV5-6, TRBV5-1 and TRBV20-1 among these.

The material sequenced was blood. The source of these receptors is a girl between 10 and 17 years old with multiple sclerosis.

CDR3 nucleotide sequence: TGCAGCGTTGATCCGGGAGGCACAGATACGCAGTATTTT. Translated: CSVDPGGTDTQYF. This chain uses TRBV29-1 with TRBJ2-3, with D tentatively TRBD2 (6 bases). Trimming pared 3 bases from V and 1 base from J, leaving 8 bases between. Germline values: CDR1 SQVTM, CDR2 ANQGSEA. The CDR3 spans 13 residues.

The V call is TRBV12-3 or TRBV12-4, the J call TRBJ2-1, with 8 bases aligning to TRBD1. The CDR3 loop spans 15 amino acids. With 7 bases clipped from V and 8 bases from J, the junction kept 13 bases outside the gene matches. The CDR3 reads CASTPRDRPDDEQFF. The CDR3 coding sequence is TGTGCCAGCACCCCCAGGGACAGGCCTGACGATGAGCAGTTCTTC.

The V and J genes are TRBV6-5 and TRBJ2-1; 10 bases are shared with TRBD1. CDR1 MNHEY and CDR2 SVGAGI come from the germline V gene. Unmatched junction bases numbered 7, after V lost 7 bases and J lost 1 base. The CDR3 totals 16 residues. CDR3 bases: TGTGCCAGCACCTGGGACAGGGGTCTTTCCTACAATGAGCAGTTCTTC. Its translation: CASTWDRGLSYNEQFF.

The CDR3 DNA reads TGTGCCAGCAGTCGAGTCCAACGGATTGAAGCTTTCTTT. This encodes CASSRVQRIEAFF. The V gene is TRBV12-3 or TRBV12-4, the J gene TRBJ1-1, with no clear D. The CDR3 has 13 amino acids. Trimming stripped 5 bases from V and 7 bases from J, with 14 bases between.

This clonotype has just a few counts. The CDR3 loop reads CSAWDLQGLGKNIQYF. CDR3 coding DNA: TGCAGTGCTTGGGATTTACAGGGGTTAGGAAAAAACATTCAGTACTTC. This chain links TRBV20-1 with TRBJ2-4; TRBD1 matches at 7 bases. Per the germline V gene, CDR1 is DFQATT and CDR2 is SNEGSKA (reference sequence). The CDR3 consists of 16 residues. Trimming cost V 5 bases and J 4 bases; bases outside gene matches: 14.

This clonotype was seen a handful of times. This rearrangement joins TRBV5-5 to TRBJ2-3, with 9 bases that match TRBD2. Losses at the gene ends were 1 base for V and 4 bases for J; bases not matched to a gene: 1. The CDR3 totals 14 residues. Germline assignment: CDR1 SGHKS and CDR2 YYEKEE (reference sequence). As DNA, the CDR3 is TGTGCCAGCAGCTTGCGGACTAGCGCAGATACGCAGTATTTT. Protein sequence: CASSLRTSADTQYF.

V and J are TRBV5-5 and TRBJ2-5; unclear D gene. This CDR3 contains 14 residues. CDR1 is SGHKS and CDR2 is YYEKEE in the germline V gene (reference sequence). V was trimmed by 3 bases and J by 5 bases, leaving 14 bases between them. This CDR3 reads CASSSDPDLETQYF. The CDR3 nucleotides are TGTGCCAGCAGCTCGGACCCGGATCTGGAGACCCAGTACTTC.

The chain couples TRBV10-3 to TRBJ2-1; 8 bases align to TRBD2. Germline V gives CDR1 ENHRY, CDR2 SYGVKD. This CDR3 comprises 17 residues. The CDR3: CASRRAWREAVTYEQFF. In nucleotides, the CDR3 is TGTGCGTCTCGTAGGGCCTGGCGGGAGGCAGTCACCTATGAGCAGTTCTTC.

This chain uses TRBV6-5 with TRBJ1-2; 8 bases are shared with TRBD1. Germline CDR1 reads MNHEY; CDR2 reads SVGAGI. Germline trimming cut 0 bases from V and 4 bases from J; bases unmatched to any gene: 4. This CDR3 contains 15 residues. CDR3 sequence reads: CASSYSKGQGYGYTF. CDR3 DNA: TGTGCCAGCAGTTACTCGAAAGGACAGGGCTATGGCTACACCTTC.

This clonotype has just a few counts. In nucleotides, the CDR3 is TGTGCCAGCAGACGACAGGGCCAAGAGACCCAGTACTTC. It encodes CASRRQGQETQYF. The chain uses TRBV12-3 or TRBV12-4 and TRBJ2-5, with 7 bases fitting TRBD1. J lost 1 base, V lost 6 bases, and 2 bases had no gene match. The CDR3 spans 13 residues.

The J gene is TRBJ1-2, the V gene TRBV5-5; D perhaps matches TRBD1 (5 bases). CDR1 and CDR2 from the germline V gene are SGHKS and YYEKEE (reference sequence). CDR3 length: 14 residues. The germline V and J ends were trimmed by 3 bases and 2 bases, with 11 bases remaining between them. The CDR3 DNA reads TGTGCCAGCAGCTCGCAGCGGGGCAACTATGGCTACACCTTC. Its translation is CASSSQRGNYGYTF.

This rearrangement joins TRBV6-5 to TRBJ2-3; D is unresolved. CDR1 is MNHEY, CDR2 SVGAGI, per germline. Trimming cost V 0 bases and J 4 bases, with 17 bases left between them. The CDR3 covers 17 residues. In DNA form, the CDR3 reads TGTGCCAGCAGTTACTCGGCCTCACGGGTCGGCGCAGATACGCAGTATTTT. Amino acids: CASSYSASRVGADTQYF.

This sequence joins TRBV6-2 or TRBV6-3 and TRBJ2-3; 8 nucleotides agree with TRBD2. From germline, CDR1 is MNHEY and CDR2 SVGEGT. J lost 5 bases, V lost 2 bases, and 6 bases had no gene match. This CDR3 is 15 amino acids long. CDR3 sequence reads: CASSYIAGRGDTQYF. CDR3 bases: TGTGCCAGCAGTTACATAGCGGGGCGCGGAGATACGCAGTATTTT.

This chain joins TRBV7-9 and TRBJ2-1; D may be TRBD2 (5 bases). Germline values: CDR1 SEHNR, CDR2 FQNEAQ (reference sequence). CDR3 length equals 16 residues. V shed 0 bases and J shed 3 bases, with 12 bases lying between them. The CDR3 DNA is TGTGCCAGCAGCTTAGCGAGGGCGGGCCACTACAATGAGCAGTTCTTC. Translating gives CASSLARAGHYNEQFF.

V gene TRBV7-2 combines with J gene TRBJ2-5, with 10 nucleotides matching TRBD2. V was clipped by 1 base and J by 7 bases; unmatched bases: 9. This CDR3 region has 16 residues. The germline CDR1 and CDR2 sequences are SGHTA and FQGNSA. This CDR3 is CASSLVPAGGPGTQYF. CDR3 sequence (DNA): TGTGCCAGCAGCTTAGTTCCAGCGGGGGGGCCGGGGACCCAGTACTTC.

The CDR3: CASSWSPGQGLSSNQPQHF. The DNA of the CDR3 is TGTGCCAGCAGTTGGTCACCGGGACAGGGTTTATCTAGCAATCAGCCCCAGCATTTT. The chain joins TRBV12-3 or TRBV12-4 to TRBJ1-5, with 9 nucleotides matching TRBD1. This CDR3 region has 19 residues. V shed 4 bases and J 0 bases; nucleotides not matched to a gene: 13.

This clonotype has at least ten counts. The V gene is TRBV7-2, the J gene TRBJ2-7; perhaps D is TRBD1 or TRBD2 (5 bases each). This CDR3 spans 15 amino acids. Trimming stripped 4 bases from V and 2 bases from J, with 15 bases between. Germline values: CDR1 SGHTA, CDR2 FQGNSA. CDR3 DNA sequence: TGTGCCAGCAGCTCCAATCGGGACCCTACCTACGAGCAGTACTTC. It is translated as CASSSNRDPTYEQYF.

This rearrangement joins TRBV6-4 to TRBJ2-7; no definite D call. The better agreement between TRBJ2-5 and the DNA end casts doubt on the J call. Per the germline V gene, CDR1 is MRHNA and CDR2 is SNTAGT. This CDR3 region has 13 residues. The CDR3: CASSPGPRETQYF. CDR3 in DNA: TGTGCCAGCAGCCCCGGGCCACGAGAGACCCAGTACTTC.

This clonotype was seen more than once but under ten times. The chain couples TRBV20-1 to TRBJ2-3; 10 positions agree with TRBD2. With V trimmed by 8 bases and J by 3 bases, 5 bases remained unmatched. CDR1 and CDR2 (germline): DFQATT, SNEGSKA (reference sequence). The CDR3 contains 13 residues. The CDR3 sequence is CSPAGGLTDTQYF. DNA of the CDR3: TGCAGTCCAGCGGGAGGGCTTACAGATACGCAGTATTTT.

There are a few counts of this clonotype. The rearrangement joins TRBV7-3 to TRBJ2-1, with 7 bases that match TRBD2. Germline V gene sequence: CDR1 SGHTA, CDR2 FQGTGA. There are 15 residues in the CDR3. Unmatched junction bases numbered 6, after V lost 3 bases and J lost 4 bases. The CDR3 nucleotides read TGTGCCAGCAGCTTGTTTGCGGGGGTGTACAATGAGCAGTTCTTC. As protein: CASSLFAGVYNEQFF.

The chain combines TRBV27 with TRBJ2-3; D possibly corresponds to TRBD1 (5 bases). The CDR3 runs to 16 residues. Trimming pared 3 bases from V and 0 bases from J, leaving 13 bases between. Looked up from germline, CDR1 is MNHEY and CDR2 is SMNVEV (reference sequence). CDR3 nucleotide sequence: TGTGCCAGCAGTTTCTCAGGGCCTACTAGCACAGATACGCAGTATTTT. It encodes CASSFSGPTSTDTQYF.

This clonotype has a handful of counts. The CDR3 loop is CASTEGQGVFLNTGELFF. CDR3 DNA sequence: TGTGCCAGCACCGAGGGCCAGGGGGTCTTTTTGAACACCGGGGAGCTGTTTTTT. The chain combines TRBV12-3 or TRBV12-4 with TRBJ2-2; 7 bases fit TRBD1. The CDR3 runs to 18 residues. V trimming: 7 bases; J trimming: 1 base; junction bases outside the gene matches: 15.

This clonotype appeared many times. The rearrangement uses TRBV5-1 and TRBJ2-5; D may be TRBD2 (6 bases). Germline CDR1 SGHRS, CDR2 YFSETQ. The CDR3 extends over 14 amino acids. V lost 3 bases, J lost 5 bases, and 14 bases lay in between. CDR3 residues: CASSWGTSVETQYF. The CDR3 nucleotides are TGCGCCAGCAGCTGGGGGACTTCGGTGGAGACCCAGTACTTC.

This clonotype was recorded a few times. V usage is TRBV7-2 and J usage is TRBJ2-7; 9 nucleotides agree with TRBD1. The CDR3 length is 17 residues. V gave up 6 bases and J gave up 3 bases; unmatched junction bases: 15. The germline V gene encodes CDR1 SGHTA and CDR2 FQGNSA. Written as DNA, the CDR3 is TGTGCCAGCAGGCCACAGGGGGCGATATATACGAGCTACGAGCAGTACTTC. Amino acids: CASRPQGAIYTSYEQYF.

This clonotype occurred a few times. The chain employs TRBV4-1 and TRBJ2-4; D call uncertain. Germline values: CDR1 MGHRA, CDR2 YSYEKL. V lost 0 bases, J lost 15 bases, and 15 bases lay in between. The CDR3 length is 13 residues. The CDR3 spells CASSQDPEARGYF. The CDR3 nucleotides are TGCGCCAGCAGCCAAGACCCCGAGGCTAGAGGGTACTTC.

The chain employs TRBV12-3 or TRBV12-4 and TRBJ1-5; D is perhaps TRBD1 (6 bases). The CDR3 consists of 13 residues. The ends were cut back, 5 bases at V and 6 bases at J, with 11 bases in the middle. As DNA, the CDR3 is TGTGCCAGCAGTATCAGGGGAAGTCAGCCCCAGCATTTT. Its protein product is CASSIRGSQPQHF.

This chain links TRBV6-5 with TRBJ2-5; 9 nucleotides line up with TRBD2. This CDR3 region has 15 residues. Losses at the gene ends were 4 bases for V and 5 bases for J; bases not matched to a gene: 8. Per germline, CDR1 MNHEY and CDR2 SVGAGI. The CDR3 DNA sequence: TGTGCCAGCAGTTGGCTAGCGGGGCGCGGTGAGACCCAGTACTTC. Translated, it gives CASSWLAGRGETQYF.

A few counts support this clonotype. This sequence joins TRBV9 and TRBJ1-2; D gene ambiguous. V lost 0 bases to trimming and J lost 5 bases, with 5 bases between them. Germline CDR1 is SGDLS and CDR2 is YYNGEE. The CDR3 totals 12 residues. The DNA for the CDR3 is TGTGCCAGCAGCGTAGGGATGTATGGCTACACCTTC. It is translated as CASSVGMYGYTF.

V and J are TRBV20-1 and TRBJ1-5; no definite D call. Per the germline V gene, CDR1 is DFQATT and CDR2 is SNEGSKA (reference sequence). There are 13 residues in the CDR3. The V gene lost 4 bases and the J gene lost 0 bases, with 7 bases spanning the gap. CDR3 DNA sequence: TGCAGTGCTAACGGTGATAGCAATCAGCCCCAGCATTTT. This codes for CSANGDSNQPQHF.

As regards this clonotype: The junction differs from germline at one of its ends, possibly a read error. This chain uses TRBV12-3 or TRBV12-4 with TRBJ2-3; TRBD1 might be the D (6 bases). The CDR3 loop spans 15 amino acids. The CDR3 sequence is CASSPTFRTVDTRYF. Written as DNA, the CDR3 is TGTGCCAGCAGCCCTACCTTTCGGACAGTAGATACGCGGTATTTT.

The chain combines TRBV5-1 with TRBJ1-1; D not certain. V dropped 4 bases and J dropped 1 base, with 11 bases sitting between them. Germline V CDR1 and CDR2: SGHRS, YFSETQ. This CDR3 has 14 amino acids. Written as DNA, the CDR3 is TGCGCCAGCAGCCGGGATTTTACGAACACTGAAGCTTTCTTT. Protein sequence: CASSRDFTNTEAFF. Combining the CDR3 with reference TRBV5-1 and TRBJ1-1 gives the whole variable domain KAGVTQTPRYLIKTRGQQVTLSCSPISGHRSVSWYQQTPGQGLQFLFEYFSETQRNKGNFPGRFSGRQFSNSRSEMNVSTLELGDSALYLCASSRDFTNTEAFFGQGTRLTVV.

The chain has TRBV7-9 and TRBJ2-1; TRBD2 is a possible D gene (5 bases). The CDR3 has 15 residues. CDR1 is SEHNR, CDR2 FQNEAQ, per germline (reference sequence). Between the trimmed V and J ends, which lost 4 bases and 4 bases, there was a span of 14 bases. CDR3 sequence (DNA): TGTGCCAGCAGCTCGGACTGGGCGCCTTACAATGAGCAGTTCTTC. It yields the protein CASSSDWAPYNEQFF.